The 29 T cell receptor beta chains reported below all come from one sample, sequenced in a study of shared clonotypes between healthy human individuals. The repertoire was sequenced with immunoSEQ multiplex PCR; TCRdb's copy has only in-frame clones and lacks some. Here the sample spans some 1.5 million clones, 96% being singletons. Source material: naive CD4+ T cells sorted from blood. This sample's subset: CD45RA+ positively selected. These receptors originate from a man aged 25-45 years in good health.

This chain connects TRBV10-3 to TRBJ2-3, with 9 bases fitting TRBD1. The CDR3 covers 14 residues. J was trimmed by 4 bases and V by 6 bases; bases with no gene match: 5. Germline V gene sequence: CDR1 ENHRY, CDR2 SYGVKD. The CDR3 nucleotides read TGTGCCATCAGGGGACAGGGTAGATCAGATACGCAGTATTTT. This sequence encodes CAIRGQGRSDTQYF.

Turning to this clone: The same CDR3 can be traced to other DNA sequences in this sample. This chain connects TRBV9 to TRBJ1-5; D possibly corresponds to TRBD1 (6 bases). V was trimmed by 0 bases and J by 3 bases, leaving 7 bases between them. CDR3 size: 14 residues. Germline CDR1 and CDR2: SGDLS and YYNGEE. CDR3 protein: CASSVAGVNQPQHF. The CDR3 nucleotides read TGTGCCAGCAGCGTAGCAGGGGTCAATCAGCCCCAGCATTTT.

Regarding this clone: This CDR3 is also generated by other DNA sequences in the sample. V gene TRBV7-2 combines with J gene TRBJ1-5, with D unresolved. The germline V and J ends were trimmed by 5 bases and 4 bases, with 9 bases remaining between them. The CDR3 length is 13 residues. Germline V lookup: CDR1 SGHTA, CDR2 FQGNSA. The CDR3 protein is CASSLITNQPQHF. The CDR3 DNA sequence: TGTGCCAGCAGCCTTATTACAAATCAGCCCCAGCATTTT.

This sequence joins TRBV7-2 and TRBJ2-5; TRBD1 might be the D (6 bases). This CDR3 is built from 14 residues. CDR1 is SGHTA and CDR2 is FQGNSA in the germline V gene. Trimming stripped 5 bases from V and 2 bases from J, with 12 bases between. The DNA of the CDR3 is TGTGCCAGCAGCGAACAGGGTTTACAAGAGACCCAGTACTTC. It codes for CASSEQGLQETQYF.

The V gene is TRBV28, the J gene TRBJ1-3; D is unclear. Looked up from germline, CDR1 is MDHEN and CDR2 is SYDVKM. The CDR3 covers 16 residues. The V and J ends lost 3 bases and 2 bases respectively, with 14 bases between them. CDR3 sequence (DNA): TGTGCCAGCAGTTTTTCCGGCAGAAGCGCTGGAAACACCATATATTTT. Amino acid sequence: CASSFSGRSAGNTIYF.

The chain links TRBV19 to TRBJ2-2, with 9 bases fitting TRBD1. The V gene end was trimmed by 7 bases and the J gene end by 6 bases; junction bases not matched to a gene: 6. Germline CDR1 reads LNHDA; CDR2 reads SQIVND (reference sequence). The length of the CDR3 is 14 residues. CDR3 region: CASIGTGFPGELFF. CDR3 nucleotide sequence: TGTGCCAGTATAGGGACAGGGTTCCCCGGGGAGCTGTTTTTT. Drawing the rest from reference TRBV19 and TRBJ2-2, the complete variable domain is DGGITQSPKYLFRKEGQNVTLSCEQNLNHDAMYWYRQDPGQGLRLIYYSQIVNDFQKGDIAEGYSVSREKKESFPLTVTSAQKNPTAFYLCASIGTGFPGELFFGEGSRLTVL.

V and J are TRBV7-3 and TRBJ1-5; D is possibly TRBD1 (6 bases). The CDR3 consists of 13 residues. V lost 5 bases, J lost 6 bases, and 11 bases lay in between. The germline V gene encodes CDR1 SGHTA and CDR2 FQGTGA. Here the CDR3 reads CASSKGVGQPQHF. The CDR3 coding sequence is TGTGCCAGCAGCAAGGGGGTAGGTCAGCCCCAGCATTTT.

In DNA form, the CDR3 reads TGTGCCAGCAGCTTAGCGGGCTTCAACTATGGCTACACCTTC. Translation gives CASSLAGFNYGYTF. The chain couples TRBV7-8 to TRBJ1-2; D gene unclear. CDR3 length equals 14 residues. Trimming pared 0 bases from V and 2 bases from J, leaving 7 bases between. Germline assignment: CDR1 SGHVS and CDR2 FQNEAQ.

The CDR3 sequence is CASSPSAGSSGANVLTF. The CDR3 DNA reads TGTGCCAGCTCACCATCGGCTGGGAGCTCTGGGGCCAACGTCCTGACTTTC. The chain links TRBV18 to TRBJ2-6; maybe TRBD2 (5 bases). This CDR3 spans 17 amino acids. Germline V gene sequence: CDR1 KGHSH, CDR2 LQKENI. The V and J ends lost 2 bases and 0 bases respectively, with 11 bases between them.

The chain joins TRBV11-3 to TRBJ2-2; unclear D gene. The V end was cut by 5 bases, the J end by 6 bases, with 19 bases between. Germline V gives CDR1 SGHNT, CDR2 YENEEA. The CDR3 length is 16 residues. CDR3: CASSPHGSSLSGELFF. CDR3 DNA sequence: TGTGCCAGCAGCCCGCACGGCTCCAGTTTATCCGGGGAGCTGTTTTTT.

DNA of the CDR3: TGTGCCAGCAGCTTCGAGAGGTACGACTACGAGCAGTACTTC. Its protein product is CASSFERYDYEQYF. This sequence joins TRBV11-3 and TRBJ2-7; D ambiguous. This CDR3 is built from 14 residues. The V end was cut by 3 bases, the J end by 3 bases, with 12 bases between. In germline, CDR1 is SGHNT, CDR2 YENEEA.

This sequence joins TRBV2 and TRBJ1-2, with 9 bases lining up with TRBD1. The germline CDR1 and CDR2 sequences are SNHLY and FYNNEI. CDR3 length equals 14 residues. Unmatched junction bases numbered 8, after V lost 8 bases and J lost 4 bases. CDR3: CASGPKTGGYGYTF. The CDR3 DNA sequence: TGTGCCAGCGGACCGAAGACAGGGGGCTATGGCTACACCTTC.

This sequence joins TRBV2 and TRBJ2-2, with unresolved D. Per germline, CDR1 SNHLY and CDR2 FYNNEI. The V end was cut by 7 bases, the J end by 6 bases, with 6 bases between. The CDR3 spans 11 residues. DNA for the CDR3: TGTGCCAGCACAGTAGCCGGGGAGCTGTTTTTT. It yields the protein CASTVAGELFF. The entire variable domain, with the rest obtained from reference TRBV2 and TRBJ2-2, is as follows: EPEVTQTPSHQVTQMGQEVILRCVPISNHLYFYWYRQILGQKVEFLVSFYNNEISEKSEIFDDQFSVERPDGSNFTLKIRSTKLEDSAMYFCASTVAGELFFGEGSRLTVL.

The rearrangement links TRBV28 to TRBJ1-5; D is ambiguous. The CDR3 has 14 residues. Germline V gene lookup returns CDR1 MDHEN and CDR2 SYDVKM. V lost 6 bases to trimming and J lost 0 bases, with 9 bases between them. The DNA of the CDR3 is TGTGCCAGCAGGAGCGGCCCTAGCAATCAGCCCCAGCATTTT. This translates into CASRSGPSNQPQHF.

The V and J genes are TRBV29-1 and TRBJ1-2, with a tentative D call TRBD1 (5 bases). V was shortened by 3 bases and J by 4 bases, with 12 bases between the two germline ends. Looked up from germline, CDR1 is SQVTM and CDR2 is ANQGSEA. This CDR3 is built from 13 residues. CDR3 loop: CSVDSGGTYGYTF. CDR3 sequence (DNA): TGCAGCGTTGATTCCGGGGGAACCTATGGCTACACCTTC.

J is TRBJ1-2 and V is TRBV27; D gene unclear. Germline V lookup: CDR1 MNHEY, CDR2 SMNVEV (reference sequence). This CDR3 is 12 amino acids long. V was cut by 8 bases and J by 8 bases, with 15 bases left in between. The CDR3 bases are TGTGCCAGCTCTGGTCCCCCGGGGGGCTACACCTTC. Its protein is CASSGPPGGYTF.

This clone has only a few counts. This chain's CDR3 is CSVEDPASGYEQYF. CDR3 nucleotide sequence: TGCAGCGTTGAAGATCCGGCTAGCGGGTACGAGCAGTACTTC. V is TRBV29-1 and J is TRBJ2-7, with 8 bases aligning to TRBD2. Germline V gene sequence: CDR1 SQVTM, CDR2 ANQGSEA. The CDR3 is 14 residues long. V was pared by 0 bases and J by 4 bases, with 5 bases of the junction left unmatched.

As for this clone: The same CDR3 arises from other DNA sequences in this sample as well. V is TRBV2 and J is TRBJ1-5; D gene unclear. CDR1 and CDR2 (germline): SNHLY, FYNNEI. CDR3 size: 12 residues. With 6 bases removed from V and 3 bases from J, the gap between germline ends came to 6 bases. The CDR3 loop reads CASRRDNQPQHF. The CDR3, as DNA: TGTGCCAGCAGGAGAGACAATCAGCCCCAGCATTTT.

V is TRBV2 and J is TRBJ1-1, with a weak D call TRBD1 (6 bases). With 8 bases removed from V and 3 bases from J, the gap between germline ends came to 13 bases. The CDR3 is made up of 13 amino acids. Germline CDR1 and CDR2: SNHLY and FYNNEI. The CDR3 here is CASLGQPHTEAFF. The CDR3 bases are TGTGCCAGCCTAGGACAGCCACACACTGAAGCTTTCTTT.

The J gene is TRBJ2-6, the V gene TRBV5-5; D uncertain. This CDR3 is built from 15 residues. The V end was cut by 1 base, the J end by 4 bases, with 9 bases between. Looked up from germline, CDR1 is SGHKS and CDR2 is YYEKEE (reference sequence). The CDR3 sequence: CASSLSSSGANVLTF. In DNA form, the CDR3 reads TGTGCCAGCAGCTTGTCTAGTTCCGGGGCCAACGTCCTGACTTTC. Looking up the rest from reference TRBV5-5 and TRBJ2-6 gives the full variable domain: DAGVTQSPTHLIKTRGQQVTLRCSPISGHKSVSWYQQVLGQGPQFIFQYYEKEERGRGNFPDRFSARQFPNYSSELNVNALLLGDSALYLCASSLSSSGANVLTFGAGSRLTVL.

The V and J genes are TRBV18 and TRBJ1-2; D gene ambiguous. The germline V gene has CDR1 KGHSH and CDR2 LQKENI. Trimming stripped 3 bases from V and 7 bases from J, with 15 bases between. This CDR3 is built from 14 residues. The chain's CDR3 is CASSPKGLLPGYTF. The DNA of the CDR3 is TGTGCCAGCTCACCGAAGGGCCTCTTACCTGGCTACACCTTC.

This rearrangement joins TRBV28 to TRBJ1-5; 7 bases map to TRBD1. In germline, CDR1 is MDHEN, CDR2 SYDVKM. The CDR3 runs to 13 residues. With V trimmed by 7 bases and J by 6 bases, 6 bases remained unmatched. The CDR3 DNA is TGTGCCAGCAACGACAGGGAACTTCAGCCCCAGCATTTT. It is translated as CASNDRELQPQHF.

The chain carries TRBV4-2 and TRBJ1-3; D is unclear. The CDR3 extends over 12 amino acids. Germline CDR1 reads LGHNA; CDR2 reads YNFKEQ. Deletions cut 5 bases from V and 3 bases from J, with 5 bases between. The DNA of the CDR3 is TGTGCCAGCAGCTACGGTGGAAACACCATATATTTT. Protein sequence: CASSYGGNTIYF.

The chain carries TRBV2 and TRBJ2-7; D gene ambiguous. The ends were cut back, 1 base at V and 12 bases at J, with 16 bases in the middle. Germline V CDR1 and CDR2: SNHLY, FYNNEI. The CDR3 runs 13 residues. CDR3 in amino acids: CASSEGVASRPYF. Written as DNA, the CDR3 is TGTGCCAGCAGTGAAGGGGTAGCTTCACGGCCGTACTTC.

To note about this clone: In the same sample, other DNA sequences code for this CDR3. V is TRBV29-1 and J is TRBJ2-7; TRBD2 agrees at 10 bases. The junction had 3 bases not matched to a gene; V was cut back by 6 bases and J by 4 bases. The germline gives CDR1 SQVTM, CDR2 ANQGSEA. There are 12 residues in the CDR3. This CDR3 is CSVGAGGYEQYF. The CDR3 DNA sequence: TGCAGCGTGGGAGCGGGAGGGTACGAGCAGTACTTC.

This clone was counted a single time. The chain uses TRBV27 and TRBJ2-7; 9 bases match TRBD2. Germline V gene data show CDR1 as MNHEY and CDR2 as SMNVEV (reference sequence). V gave up 5 bases and J gave up 5 bases; unmatched junction bases: 10. There are 15 residues in the CDR3. The CDR3 sequence is CASSASMSSGNEQYF. The CDR3 region has the DNA TGTGCCAGCAGTGCAAGTATGTCTAGCGGGAACGAGCAGTACTTC.

The V gene is TRBV7-9, the J gene TRBJ2-5; 12 bases map to TRBD2. Germline assignment: CDR1 SEHNR and CDR2 FQNEAQ (reference sequence). The CDR3 extends over 16 amino acids. After removal of 5 bases from V and 1 base from J, the junction contained 5 bases not matched to a gene. The CDR3 loop is CASSGGTSGSQETQYF. CDR3 coding DNA: TGTGCCAGCAGCGGAGGGACTAGCGGGTCCCAAGAGACCCAGTACTTC. The full variable domain, with the rest looked up from reference TRBV7-9 and TRBJ2-5, is DTGVSQNPRHKITKRGQNVTFRCDPISEHNRLYWYRQTLGQGPEFLTYFQNEAQLEKSRLLSDRFSAERPKGSFSTLEIQRTEQGDSAMYLCASSGGTSGSQETQYFGPGTRLLVL.

This chain connects TRBV5-3 to TRBJ1-2; unclear D gene. TRBV5-3 is an ORF, with its function uncertain. Deletions cut 8 bases from V and 6 bases from J, with 8 bases between. The CDR3 has 10 amino acids. The DNA of the CDR3 is TGTGCCAGGCGGACGCATGGCTACACCTTC. Protein sequence: CARRTHGYTF.

The chain links TRBV9 to TRBJ2-3; D remains ambiguous. CDR1 SGDLS and CDR2 YYNGEE come from the germline V gene. Trimming stripped 4 bases from V and 2 bases from J, with 14 bases between. The CDR3 is 15 amino acids. This CDR3 is CASSSRSLSTDTQYF. The CDR3 DNA follows: TGTGCCAGCAGCTCCCGTTCACTTTCCACAGATACGCAGTATTTT.